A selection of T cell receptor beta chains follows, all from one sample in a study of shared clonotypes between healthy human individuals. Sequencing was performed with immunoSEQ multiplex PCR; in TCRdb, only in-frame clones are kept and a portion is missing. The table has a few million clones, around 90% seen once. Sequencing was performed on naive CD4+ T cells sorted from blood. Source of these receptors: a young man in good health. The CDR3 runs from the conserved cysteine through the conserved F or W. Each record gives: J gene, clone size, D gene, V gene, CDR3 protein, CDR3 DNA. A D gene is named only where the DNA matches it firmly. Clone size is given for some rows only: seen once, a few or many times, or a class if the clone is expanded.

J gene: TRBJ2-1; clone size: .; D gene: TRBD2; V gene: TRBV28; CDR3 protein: CASTDSGRAYNEQFF; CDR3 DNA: TGTGCCAGCACCGATAGCGGGCGGGCTTACAATGAGCAGTTCTTC
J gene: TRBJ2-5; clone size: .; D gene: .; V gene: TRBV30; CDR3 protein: CAWSVGGVQETQYF; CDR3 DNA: TGTGCCTGGAGCGTAGGCGGGGTCCAAGAGACCCAGTACTTC
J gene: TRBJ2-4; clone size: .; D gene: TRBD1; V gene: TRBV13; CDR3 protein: CASSLGTGGKNIQYF; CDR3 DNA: TGTGCCAGCAGCTTAGGAACAGGGGGTAAAAACATTCAGTACTTC
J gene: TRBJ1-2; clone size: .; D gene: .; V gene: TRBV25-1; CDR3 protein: CASRYGLSGYTF; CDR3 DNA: TGTGCCAGCAGATATGGACTGAGTGGCTACACCTTC
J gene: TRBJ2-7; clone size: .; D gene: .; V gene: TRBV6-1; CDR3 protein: CATRGGSYEQYF; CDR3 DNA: TGTGCCACCCGGGGAGGCAGCTACGAGCAGTACTTC
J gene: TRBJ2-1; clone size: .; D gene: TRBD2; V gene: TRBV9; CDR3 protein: CASSVTGGSHNEQFF; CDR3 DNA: TGTGCCAGCAGCGTCACCGGCGGGAGTCACAATGAGCAGTTCTTC
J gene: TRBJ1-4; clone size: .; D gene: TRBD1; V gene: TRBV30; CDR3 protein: CAWRGQPNEKLFF; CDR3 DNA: TGTGCCTGGAGGGGACAGCCTAATGAAAAACTGTTTTTT
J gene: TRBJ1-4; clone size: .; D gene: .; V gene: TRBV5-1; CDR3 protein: CASSLQTNEKLFF; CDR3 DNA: TGCGCCAGCAGCTTACAAACTAATGAAAAACTGTTTTTT
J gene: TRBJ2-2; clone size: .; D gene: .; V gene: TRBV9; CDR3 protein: CASSVQGFNTGELFF; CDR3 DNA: TGTGCCAGCAGCGTACAGGGCTTCAACACCGGGGAGCTGTTTTTT
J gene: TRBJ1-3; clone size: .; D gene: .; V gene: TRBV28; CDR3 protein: CASSFTGNTIYF; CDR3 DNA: TGTGCCAGCAGTTTTACGGGAAACACCATATATTTT
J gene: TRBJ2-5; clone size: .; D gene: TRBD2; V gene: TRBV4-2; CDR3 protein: CASSQGNPGLQETQYF; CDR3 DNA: TGTGCCAGCAGCCAGGGAAATCCGGGACTACAAGAGACCCAGTACTTC
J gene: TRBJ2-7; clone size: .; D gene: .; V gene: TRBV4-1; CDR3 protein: CASSRQEFAYEQYF; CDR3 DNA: TGCGCCAGCAGCCGACAAGAATTTGCCTACGAGCAGTACTTC
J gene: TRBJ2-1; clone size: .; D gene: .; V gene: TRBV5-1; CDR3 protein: CASSLGQGREQFF; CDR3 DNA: TGCGCCAGCAGCTTGGGCCAGGGTAGAGAGCAGTTCTTC
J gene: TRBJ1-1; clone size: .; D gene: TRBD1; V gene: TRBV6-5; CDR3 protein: CASSYSFGTGPAEAFF; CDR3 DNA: TGTGCCAGCAGTTACTCTTTCGGGACAGGTCCGGCTGAAGCTTTCTTT
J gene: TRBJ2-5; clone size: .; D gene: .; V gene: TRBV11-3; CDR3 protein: CASSAAGETQYF; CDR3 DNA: TGTGCCAGCAGCGCGGCGGGAGAGACCCAGTACTTC
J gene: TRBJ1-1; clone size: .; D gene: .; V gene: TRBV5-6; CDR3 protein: CASSLRQGWVMNTEAFF; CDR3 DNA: TGTGCCAGCAGCCTTCGGCAGGGGTGGGTCATGAACACTGAAGCTTTCTTT
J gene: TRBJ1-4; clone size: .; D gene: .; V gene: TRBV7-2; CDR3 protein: CASSLQGMGEKLFF; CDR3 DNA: TGTGCCAGCAGCTTACAGGGAATGGGTGAAAAACTGTTTTTT
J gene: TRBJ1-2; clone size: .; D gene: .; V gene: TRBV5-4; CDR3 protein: CASSRTGQNYGYTF; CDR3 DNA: TGTGCCAGCAGCAGGACCGGCCAGAACTATGGCTACACCTTC
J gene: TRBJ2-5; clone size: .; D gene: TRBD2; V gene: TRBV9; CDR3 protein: CASSSRAGTTQETQYF; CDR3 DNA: TGTGCCAGCAGCTCCAGGGCCGGGACTACCCAAGAGACCCAGTACTTC
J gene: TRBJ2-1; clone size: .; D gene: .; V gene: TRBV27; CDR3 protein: CASSLSMAAVYNEQFF; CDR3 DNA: TGTGCCAGCAGTTTATCGATGGCCGCCGTATACAATGAGCAGTTCTTC
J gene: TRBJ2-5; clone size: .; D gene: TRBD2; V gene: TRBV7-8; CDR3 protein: CASSLSGGPGRETQYF; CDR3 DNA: TGTGCCAGCAGCTTATCGGGGGGGCCTGGGCGTGAGACCCAGTACTTC
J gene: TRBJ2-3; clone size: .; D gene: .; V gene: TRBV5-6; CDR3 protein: CASSLEGGRADTQYF; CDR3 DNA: TGTGCCAGCAGCTTGGAAGGGGGAAGAGCAGATACGCAGTATTTT
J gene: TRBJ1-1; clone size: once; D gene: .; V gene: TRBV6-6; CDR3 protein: CASSLDRINTEAFF; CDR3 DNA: TGTGCCAGCAGCCTCGACAGAATTAACACTGAAGCTTTCTTT
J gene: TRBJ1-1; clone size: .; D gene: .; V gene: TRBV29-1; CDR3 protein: CSGDRGTEAFF; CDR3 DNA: TGCAGCGGAGACAGAGGCACTGAAGCTTTCTTT
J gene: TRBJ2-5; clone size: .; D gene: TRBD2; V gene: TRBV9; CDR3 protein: CASSVATSGGQETQYF; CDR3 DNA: TGTGCCAGCAGCGTAGCTACTAGCGGGGGCCAAGAGACCCAGTACTTC
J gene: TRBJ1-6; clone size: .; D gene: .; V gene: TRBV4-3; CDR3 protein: CASSQRQLNSPLHF; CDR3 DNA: TGCGCCAGCAGCCAAAGACAGCTGAATTCACCCCTCCACTTT
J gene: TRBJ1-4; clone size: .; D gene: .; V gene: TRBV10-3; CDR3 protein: CAISADTGMTNEKLFF; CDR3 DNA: TGTGCCATCAGTGCCGACACAGGGATGACTAATGAAAAACTGTTTTTT